This TCR beta chain was documented in a study of T cell responses to AZD1222 COVID-19 vaccine (dated by TCRdb to the early 2020s). As for the study more broadly: A total of approximately 250 trial participants underwent TCR sequencing, of whom 200 to 220 had received two doses of AZD1222 and about 26 had received two doses of the MenACWY control vaccine. Trial participants were enrolled into age subgroups of 18-55, 56-69 and 70-plus years, which contained 148, 28 and 57 TCR-sequenced participants, respectively.

Study-wide findings and limitations: After two AZD1222 doses, both the breadth and the depth of spike-specific TCRs were significantly higher than at day 0 and than in MenACWY recipients. Most participants were white British and females outnumbered males, and the authors suggested that clonal diversity may have been underestimated. Because no samples from the day 14 peak response were available, repertoires could be characterized only after the peak T cell response. Only five or six AZD1222 recipients were SARS-CoV-2 seropositive at baseline, limiting conclusions about previously exposed vaccinees. CD4 TCRs associated with the vaccine covered the entire spike protein, and the dominant responses were in regions 160-218 and 743-854. In the small 56-69-year group, the increase in depth fell short of significance, most likely because of low power. Nearly half of unique spike-specific TCRs reportedly recognized epitopes outside regions mutated in the B.1.351 and B.1.1.7 variants.

Note on this clone: Its antigen is still unknown. No base quality information exists; no much larger clone differs at one position.

V sheds 0 bases and J sheds 13 bases, leaving 18 bases between their ends. The CDR3 holds 15 amino acids from the cysteine to the phenylalanine. The retained sequence is limited to the CDR3, 45 bases, with the frame set at the first base. Sequences MNHEY (CDR1) and SVGAGI (CDR2) are obtained from the germline V gene. The CDR3 regions of human TCRbeta chains were analyzed by immunosequencing. The original methods were these. Repertoire TCRs were matched against a reference library of SARS-CoV-2-specific TCRs generated with the MIRA antigen-specificity platform. Breadth was defined as the fraction of unique TCRs that were SARS-CoV-2-associated. Depth was defined as the fraction of total T cells that were SARS-CoV-2-associated. Using the MIRA data, every spike-specific TCR was mapped to the spike region that the TCR reacted to and assigned to either a CD4 or a CD8 class. Log10-transformed breadth and depth values were compared by one-way ANOVA with Sidak's multiple comparisons tests. Entries here come from immuneACCESS through TCRdb and include only in-frame sequences with V and J called. Some clones fail to appear in such tables; in the studies checked, an unresolved V gene covers under half of the shortfall, and the cause of the remainder is unknown. That table supplies the V and J calls and clone size; D and trimming were determined from the DNA. This sample holds under 130,000 clones; 70% to 90% were observed only once. The ten largest clones add up to about 2.5% of the sample.

The time point label here, explained by the study, means: about 28 days (+/-7) after the second vaccine dose. AZD1222 recipients whose second dose came at about 4 weeks and those whose second dose came at about 12 weeks were combined into one group, since spike-specific TCR depth and breadth did not differ between the two schedules. Vaccinee samples came from UK trials COV001 and COV002, including a single-blind randomized controlled phase 2/3 trial of AZD1222 (ChAdOx1 nCoV-19) in healthy adults. For TCRbeta chain sequencing, PBMC samples were collected from trial participants at day 0 and at day 28 after the second dose.

Sequenced here: peripheral blood, sampled 28 days after the second AZD1222 dose. The sequence joins TRBV6-5 to TRBJ1-4, and perhaps TRBD1 as D gene, on 5 matching bases. This TCR was recovered from an adult who received the AZD1222 COVID-19 vaccine. The bases are TGTGCCAGCAGTTACTCGATATTCTCCGGGACGAGACTGTTTTTT. Its protein is CASSYSIFSGTRLFF.